This T cell receptor (beta chain) is from a study of cytomegalovirus exposure and HLA in healthy donors. At the level of the study: About 85 million unique TCR sequences came from HLA-typed donors in an early release. General study findings and limits: With high specificity and sensitivity, the classifier reportedly diagnosed cytomegalovirus status. As immune exposure information, only CMV serostatus was available.

Comment on this clone: Its antigen remains unidentified.

The length of the CDR3 is 12 residues. Trimming left V 8 bases short and J 4 bases short, with 9 bases between. Germline V gene data show CDR1 as MDHEN and CDR2 as SYDVKM. The PCR ran on 60 Vbeta and 13 Jbeta primers. The assay was immunoSEQ multiplex PCR, and TCRdb's table has in-frame clones only and misses some. Of around 64,000 clones in the sample, approximately 58% were seen once. This clonotype was sampled from a woman aged 45-65 years in good health and CMV-seronegative. Sequenced sample: PBMCs. The rearrangement joins TRBV28 to TRBJ1-5; D is possibly TRBD1 (5 bases). CDR3 amino acids: CASGGENQPQHF. The CDR3 region has the DNA TGTGCCAGCGGGGGGGAGAATCAGCCCCAGCATTTT.